The clone carrying this T cell receptor beta chain was observed a handful of times. Antigen unknown. TCRdb passed the 5' RACE reads through MiXCR, listing each CDR3 protein once. The data contain more than 200,000 distinct CDR3 sequences, less than 20% of them seen just once; the ten biggest clones take up around 3.8%. This sample is drawn from a study of T-cell memory formation after mild COVID-19. General study points: Mostly located in CM and EM were contracting CD4+ clones, with contracting CD8+ clones located in EMRA. Pre-infection memory carried some responding clones, suggesting that cross-reactive memory joined. Later expanders leaned CD4+, whereas day 15 to 85 contracting clones were balanced CD4/CD8.

V gave up 7 bases and J gave up 5 bases, with 19 bases separating them. Germline CDR1 is SGHRS and CDR2 is YFSETQ. CDR3 length equals 14 residues. The sample comprised PBMCs or a T cell subset sorted from them (not recorded which). This receptor was obtained from a man between 18 and 35 years old who had mild COVID-19 (a few samples of this study predate the infection). Cell type and time point are not known. The J gene is TRBJ2-7, the V gene TRBV5-1; a possible D gene is TRBD2 (5 bases). The DNA of the CDR3 is TGCGCCAGCGCTAGAACGGGGAATGGAAACGAGCAGTACTTC. This sequence encodes CASARTGNGNEQYF. Filled out from reference TRBV5-1 and TRBJ2-7, the complete variable domain reads KAGVTQTPRYLIKTRGQQVTLSCSPISGHRSVSWYQQTPGQGLQFLFEYFSETQRNKGNFPGRFSGRQFSNSRSEMNVSTLELGDSALYLCASARTGNGNEQYFGPGTRLTVT.